Following are 24 T cell receptor beta chains from one sample sequenced in a study of cytomegalovirus exposure and HLA in healthy donors (dated by TCRdb to the late 2010s). Library generation was performed with the immunoSEQ multiplex PCR assay. The multiplex PCR relied on a mix of 60 forward primers for TCR Vbeta segments and 13 reverse primers for TCR Jbeta segments. The table was pulled from immuneACCESS by TCRdb, which kept in-frame rearrangements only. Such tables lose some clones; where checked, under half of the loss comes from unresolved V genes, and the rest has no known cause. The sample table holds roughly 120,000 clones, of which 70% to 80% were seen once. The ten largest clones capture 8.2% of the sample. The sequencing sample was made of PBMCs. These TCRs come from a woman between 35 and 50 years old in good health and CMV-seropositive.

V usage is TRBV2 and J usage is TRBJ1-5; a possible D gene is TRBD1 (5 bases). Trimming left V 0 bases short and J 4 bases short, with 10 bases between. Germline V gene data show CDR1 as SNHLY and CDR2 as FYNNEI. The CDR3 loop spans 15 amino acids. The CDR3 DNA reads TGTGCCAGCAGTGAAGCCAGGCGGACAAATCAGCCCCAGCATTTT. Its protein is CASSEARRTNQPQHF.

The rearrangement links TRBV6-5 to TRBJ2-1; D gene unclear. V lost 4 bases, J lost 0 bases, and 7 bases lay in between. Looked up from germline, CDR1 is MNHEY and CDR2 is SVGAGI. The CDR3 is made up of 14 amino acids. CDR3 in amino acids: CASSLQSSYNEQFF. DNA for the CDR3: TGTGCCAGCAGTTTACAGAGCTCCTACAATGAGCAGTTCTTC.

V is TRBV7-9 and J is TRBJ1-2; D is unresolved. In germline, CDR1 is SEHNR, CDR2 FQNEAQ (reference sequence). The CDR3 covers 12 residues. The V and J ends lost 6 bases and 2 bases respectively, with 7 bases between them. The CDR3 DNA is TGTGCCAGCAGGAGGGAGAACTATGGCTACACCTTC. It encodes CASRRENYGYTF.

This rearrangement joins TRBV10-3 to TRBJ2-7; 7 positions match TRBD1. The germline V gene has CDR1 ENHRY and CDR2 SYGVKD. The V segment lost 8 bases and the J segment 3 bases; nucleotides outside the gene matches: 7. The CDR3 covers 13 residues. The CDR3 DNA is TGTGCCATCGGAAACAGGGGCGTCTACGAGCAGTACTTC. It encodes CAIGNRGVYEQYF.

The CDR3 coding sequence is TGTGCCAGCAGCCCCCTGAGGACCGGGGAGCTGTTTTTT. Encoded protein: CASSPLRTGELFF. This chain links TRBV5-4 with TRBJ2-2; D is uncertain. The CDR3 sequence is 13 residues long. V dropped 4 bases and J dropped 5 bases, with 9 bases sitting between them. CDR1 and CDR2 (germline): SGHNT, YYREEE (reference sequence).

This chain links TRBV19 with TRBJ1-1, with TRBD1 matching over 11 bases. In germline, CDR1 is LNHDA, CDR2 SQIVND (reference sequence). CDR3 length: 16 amino acids. Unmatched junction bases numbered 6, after V lost 6 bases and J lost 0 bases. For the CDR3, the DNA is TGTGCCAGTAGGGACAGGGGGCTCCTCCTGAACACTGAAGCTTTCTTT. Amino acids: CASRDRGLLLNTEAFF.

As regards this clone: At one end, the junction sequence differs from germline, possibly due to a read error. The chain links TRBV7-7 to TRBJ2-2; TRBD2 aligns across 8 bases. Germline V gene lookup returns CDR1 SSHAT and CDR2 FNYEAQ (reference sequence). CDR3 length: 17 amino acids. DNA for the CDR3: TGTGCTAGCAGCTTAGCCGTTCCGGGGGGGCCCACCGGGGAGCTGTTTTTT. Amino acid sequence: CASSLAVPGGPTGELFF. The full variable domain, its missing parts supplied by reference TRBV7-7 and TRBJ2-2, is GAGVSQSPRYKVTKRGQDVTLRCDPISSHATLYWYQQALGQGPEFLTYFNYEAQPDKSGLPSDRFSAERPEGSISTLTIQRTEQRDSAMYRCASSLAVPGGPTGELFFGEGSRLTVL.

This chain connects TRBV7-9 to TRBJ2-7, with unresolved D. The V end was cut by 5 bases, the J end by 9 bases, with 17 bases between. The germline CDR1 and CDR2 sequences are SEHNR and FQNEAQ (reference sequence). CDR3 length: 13 residues. This chain's CDR3 is CASSPLEGWRQYF. In DNA, the CDR3 is TGTGCCAGCAGCCCCCTTGAAGGTTGGAGGCAGTACTTC.

The chain recombines TRBV19 with TRBJ2-1; D may be TRBD1 (6 bases). V lost 3 bases and J lost 1, with 10 bases in between. The CDR3 is 15 residues long. Germline V gene data show CDR1 as LNHDA and CDR2 as SQIVND (reference sequence). CDR3 DNA sequence: TGTGCCAGTAGTATCGGGACACCATCCTACAATGAGCAGTTCTTC. This gives the protein CASSIGTPSYNEQFF.

This clone was recorded once. V gene TRBV5-4 combines with J gene TRBJ1-4; TRBD1 matches 9 bases. The trim removed 2 bases at V and 4 bases at J, leaving 6 bases unmatched. This CDR3 has 16 amino acids. CDR1 is SGHNT, CDR2 YYREEE, per germline (reference sequence). In DNA, the CDR3 is TGTGCCAGCAGCTTAAACAGGGGGCTTGGTAATGAAAAACTGTTTTTT. Translation gives CASSLNRGLGNEKLFF. The entire variable domain, with the rest obtained from reference TRBV5-4 and TRBJ1-4, is as follows: ETGVTQSPTHLIKTRGQQVTLRCSSQSGHNTVSWYQQALGQGPQFIFQYYREEENGRGNFPPRFSGLQFPNYSSELNVNALELDDSALYLCASSLNRGLGNEKLFFGSGTQLSVL.

The V call is TRBV6-5, the J call TRBJ1-5; weak D call: TRBD1 (6 bases). V was pared by 5 bases and J by 3 bases, with 11 bases between. The CDR3 runs 14 residues. Per germline, CDR1 MNHEY and CDR2 SVGAGI. The CDR3 sequence: CASSRDMANQPQHF. CDR3 coding DNA: TGTGCCAGCAGTCGGGACATGGCCAATCAGCCCCAGCATTTT.

The chain joins TRBV2 to TRBJ1-1; 8 positions match TRBD1. The germline gives CDR1 SNHLY, CDR2 FYNNEI. This CDR3 is built from 13 residues. The J segment lost 5 bases and the V segment lost 6 bases, leaving 5 bases of the junction unmatched. CDR3 amino acids: CASRTGEGTEAFF. The CDR3 nucleotides are TGTGCCAGCAGGACAGGGGAAGGGACTGAAGCTTTCTTT.

The chain joins TRBV19 to TRBJ2-1; TRBD2 matches at 12 bases. The V segment lost 8 bases and the J segment 11 bases; nucleotides outside the gene matches: 10. The CDR3 spans 14 residues. Germline V lookup: CDR1 LNHDA, CDR2 SQIVND (reference sequence). This chain's CDR3 is CASSPMGLAGQQFF. DNA of the CDR3: TGTGCCAGTTCCCCCATGGGACTAGCGGGCCAGCAGTTCTTC.

The genes are TRBV9 and TRBJ1-2; tentatively, D is TRBD1 (6 bases). Germline values: CDR1 SGDLS, CDR2 YYNGEE. This CDR3 contains 15 residues. The V end lost 3 bases, the J end lost 5 bases, and 17 bases lay between the germline ends. In nucleotides, the CDR3 is TGTGCCAGCAGCGGCTGGGCAGGGGTCGAATATGGCTACACCTTC. Amino acid sequence: CASSGWAGVEYGYTF.

This chain connects TRBV4-3 to TRBJ1-2; D remains unclear. Trimming stripped 3 bases from V and 7 bases from J, with 18 bases between. This CDR3 spans 15 amino acids. Germline CDR1 and CDR2: LGHNA and YSLEER. The CDR3 DNA follows: TGCGCCAGCAGCCAGGAGGCCTTTTCGCGGTCTGGCTACACCTTC. The encoded protein is CASSQEAFSRSGYTF.

V usage is TRBV11-2 and J usage is TRBJ2-5, with 7 bases that match TRBD2. In germline, CDR1 is SGHAT, CDR2 FQNNGV. The trim removed 1 base at V and 7 bases at J, leaving 9 bases unmatched. The CDR3 loop spans 15 amino acids. CDR3 DNA sequence: TGTGCCAGCAGCTTAGTAGGTGGACCGGGGGGGACCCAGTACTTC. Residues: CASSLVGGPGGTQYF.

The gene calls are TRBV28 and TRBJ1-6; 12 nucleotides align to TRBD1. The CDR3 is made up of 15 amino acids. J lost 9 bases, V lost 8 bases, and 8 bases had no gene match. CDR1 MDHEN and CDR2 SYDVKM come from the germline V gene. The CDR3 coding sequence is TGTGCCAGCGGGACAGGGGGCCTGAAGTTTTCACCCCTCCACTTT. The encoded protein is CASGTGGLKFSPLHF.

This chain links TRBV5-6 with TRBJ2-4; perhaps TRBD1 as D (6 bases). The CDR3 extends over 15 amino acids. V lost 4 bases and J 1 base, leaving 12 bases between the germline ends. CDR1 SGHDT and CDR2 YYEEEE come from the germline V gene. CDR3 sequence reads: CASSVQGPAKNIQYF. The CDR3 bases are TGTGCCAGCAGCGTACAGGGCCCTGCCAAAAACATTCAGTACTTC.

The rearrangement uses TRBV10-3 and TRBJ2-1; D perhaps matches TRBD1 (5 bases). Germline assignment: CDR1 ENHRY and CDR2 SYGVKD. Trimming left V 0 bases short and J 2 bases short, with 11 bases between. The CDR3 runs to 16 residues. The CDR3 coding sequence is TGTGCCATCAGTGAGTCGGGGCTGGTGGCCTACAATGAGCAGTTCTTC. This sequence encodes CAISESGLVAYNEQFF.

J is TRBJ1-1 and V is TRBV4-1; TRBD1 matches at 7 bases. Germline CDR1 MGHRA, CDR2 YSYEKL. Unmatched junction bases numbered 7, after V lost 3 bases and J lost 3 bases. The CDR3 is made up of 15 amino acids. CDR3 residues: CASSHNGQAYTEAFF. The CDR3 coding sequence is TGCGCCAGCAGCCATAACGGACAGGCCTACACTGAAGCTTTCTTT.

The gene calls are TRBV5-6 and TRBJ2-4, with 8 bases aligning to TRBD1. The CDR3 covers 15 residues. The ends lost 4 bases at V and 9 bases at J; junction bases unmatched: 12. Germline lookup yields CDR1 SGHDT and CDR2 YYEEEE. The DNA for the CDR3 is TGTGCCAGCAGCGTGAGGGGCAGGGGGCTTAGCATTCAGTACTTC. This translates into CASSVRGRGLSIQYF.

This sequence joins TRBV25-1 and TRBJ1-2; D perhaps matches TRBD1 (5 bases). V lost 2 bases to trimming and J lost 0 bases, with 10 bases between them. The V gene's germline CDR1 is MGHDK and CDR2 SYGVNS. CDR3 length equals 15 residues. The CDR3 protein is CASSEAGPANYGYTF. The CDR3 DNA follows: TGTGCCAGCAGTGAAGCAGGGCCAGCTAACTATGGCTACACCTTC.

The J gene is TRBJ1-2, the V gene TRBV29-1; D is uncertain. The ends were cut back, 4 bases at V and 1 base at J, with 10 bases in the middle. The germline gives CDR1 SQVTM, CDR2 ANQGSEA. The CDR3 runs 13 residues. CDR3 sequence: CSVAVAVNYGYTF. The CDR3 DNA is TGCAGCGTTGCAGTCGCGGTTAACTATGGCTACACCTTC.

The chain carries TRBV4-2 and TRBJ2-2; 14 positions agree with TRBD2. The CDR3 runs to 18 residues. Germline values: CDR1 LGHNA, CDR2 YNFKEQ. The V segment lost 1 base and the J segment 4 bases; nucleotides outside the gene matches: 5. The CDR3 region has the DNA TGTGCCAGCAGCCAAGGACTAGCGGGGGGGCCGGGCACCGGGGAGCTGTTTTTT. Protein: CASSQGLAGGPGTGELFF.